This T cell receptor beta chain was retrieved from a study of vaccination and CD4 T cells after COVID-19. Turning to the study itself: Timing of post-vaccine sample collection was a median approximately 70 days after dose two, with a range of 14 to 241. Cultures that served as controls received a CEFX pool, an HIV-1 Nef pool, or no peptide.

Oncomine TCR Beta short-read sequencing was applied to DNA from cultured CD4+ T cells. Scientists extracted genomic DNA from CD4+ T cells grown in culture. TCRdb itself ran the PCR reads through MiXCR, one entry per CDR3 protein. The data hold approximately 16,000 distinct CDR3 sequences, with about 50% observed a single time. V dropped 6 bases and J dropped 6; count of bases not matched to a gene: 8. The CDR3 loop spans 14 amino acids. Germline lookup yields CDR1 SEHNR and CDR2 FQNEAQ (reference sequence). Study-wide results and caveats: Within convalescent individuals, 304 out of 307 vaccine-specific clones proved to be spike mono-reactive.

The treatment: roughly 11-day PBMC culture with coronavirus spike peptide pools or control peptides (ViraFEST assay). This clonotype turned up a few times. Antigen specificity is unknown. The sequence was collected from a human donor who had recovered from COVID-19. The sequenced sample consisted of CD4+ T cells from blood, cultured in vitro. The V and J genes are TRBV7-9 and TRBJ1-1; 9 bases map to TRBD1. The CDR3 region is CASSLRQGVSEAFF. CDR3 coding DNA: TGTGCCAGCAGTCTCCGACAGGGGGTATCTGAAGCTTTCTTT.